The 32 T cell receptor beta chains given below trace back to one sample, sequenced in a study of cytomegalovirus exposure and HLA in healthy donors. 60 Vbeta and 13 Jbeta primers were used in PCR. Assay: immunoSEQ multiplex PCR; the TCRdb copy retains only in-frame clones and omits some. The data contain about 230,000 clones, about 80% of them seen just once; the ten biggest clones take up 0.58%. The material sequenced was PBMCs. These receptor sequences come from a middle-aged woman in good health and CMV-seronegative.

This sequence joins TRBV30 and TRBJ1-2; no reliable D call. Germline CDR1 GTSNPN, CDR2 SVGIG (reference sequence). The germline V and J ends were trimmed by 2 bases and 4 bases, with 14 bases remaining between them. The CDR3 spans 14 residues. The CDR3 here is CAWSPPPQPYGYTF. In DNA, the CDR3 is TGTGCCTGGAGTCCCCCGCCACAACCCTATGGCTACACCTTC.

This clone was counted between two and nine times. The chain combines TRBV7-8 with TRBJ1-5, with a possible D match to TRBD1 (6 bases). Trimming left V 2 bases short and J 5 bases short, with 16 bases between. The germline gives CDR1 SGHVS, CDR2 FQNEAQ. This CDR3 comprises 16 residues. CDR3 protein: CASSLSPGTLDQPQHF. In DNA form, the CDR3 reads TGTGCCAGCAGCTTATCCCCCGGGACACTGGATCAGCCCCAGCATTTT.

The chain uses TRBV29-1 and TRBJ1-4; perhaps TRBD1 as D (5 bases). CDR1 and CDR2 from the germline V gene are SQVTM and ANQGSEA. The CDR3 is 13 amino acids. Here the CDR3 reads CRKGVATNEKLFF. The CDR3 bases are TGCAGGAAAGGGGTTGCAACTAATGAAAAACTGTTTTTT.

The chain combines TRBV30 with TRBJ1-1; D gene ambiguous. CDR1 is GTSNPN, CDR2 SVGIG, per germline (reference sequence). V gave up 7 bases and J gave up 3 bases, with 9 bases separating them. This CDR3 contains 11 residues. In DNA form, the CDR3 reads TGTGCCTACACAATTGACACTGAAGCTTTCTTT. Translation: CAYTIDTEAFF.

CDR3 DNA sequence: TGCAGCGTTGGACGAGGGGGCGTCTACAATGAGCAGTTCTTC. Residues: CSVGRGGVYNEQFF. The V call is TRBV29-1, the J call TRBJ2-1; TRBD1 agrees at 7 bases. The CDR3 runs to 14 residues. Germline assignment: CDR1 SQVTM and CDR2 ANQGSEA. V trimming: 4 bases; J trimming: 3 bases; junction bases outside the gene matches: 6.

DNA of the CDR3: TGTGCCAGCAGCCCCCGGACAGCGAACTATGGCTACACCTTC. It yields the protein CASSPRTANYGYTF. This chain joins TRBV7-2 and TRBJ1-2, with TRBD1 as a possible D gene (6 bases). V lost 5 bases and J lost 2, with 12 bases in between. In germline, CDR1 is SGHTA, CDR2 FQGNSA. The length of the CDR3 is 14 residues.

The V and J genes are TRBV6-5 and TRBJ1-2; 9 positions match TRBD1. CDR1 MNHEY and CDR2 SVGAGI come from the germline V gene. The CDR3 has 15 amino acids. J was trimmed by 5 bases and V by 2 bases; bases with no gene match: 6. CDR3 sequence (DNA): TGTGCCAGCAGTTACCGGACAGGGGTACTGTATGGCTACACCTTC. This codes for CASSYRTGVLYGYTF.

The chain couples TRBV2 to TRBJ2-1; 9 bases are a match to TRBD1. V dropped 3 bases and J dropped 3; count of bases not matched to a gene: 24. The CDR3 has 22 amino acids. Germline CDR1 is SNHLY and CDR2 is FYNNEI. CDR3 nucleotide sequence: TGTGCCAGCAGTGACCCGGACGAAGGCGGACAGGGGACAACCGTAAACTACAATGAGCAGTTCTTC. Translating gives CASSDPDEGGQGTTVNYNEQFF.

This clone has a single count. This chain links TRBV15 with TRBJ2-7, with D hard to call. The germline V and J ends were trimmed by 3 bases and 7 bases, with 13 bases remaining between them. CDR3 length: 13 residues. Germline assignment: CDR1 LNHNV and CDR2 YYDKDF (reference sequence). The CDR3 DNA is TGTGCCACCAGCAGTGATCGGAGTCTAGAGCAGTACTTC. Residues: CATSSDRSLEQYF.

This clone was recorded once. The chain joins TRBV2 to TRBJ1-1; 10 bases are a match to TRBD1. CDR1 is SNHLY and CDR2 is FYNNEI in the germline V gene. V shed 0 bases and J 3 bases; nucleotides not matched to a gene: 4. The CDR3 totals 16 residues. CDR3 bases: TGTGCCAGCAGTGAAGCGGACAGGGGGATGGACACTGAAGCTTTCTTT. As protein: CASSEADRGMDTEAFF.

V usage is TRBV7-2 and J usage is TRBJ2-7; the match to TRBD1 covers 10 bases. The V segment lost 5 bases and the J segment 6 bases; nucleotides outside the gene matches: 4. Per germline, CDR1 SGHTA and CDR2 FQGNSA. The CDR3 extends over 13 amino acids. CDR3 loop: CASSRQGAGEQYF. The CDR3 DNA is TGTGCCAGCAGCCGACAGGGGGCCGGCGAGCAGTACTTC.

This chain joins TRBV27 and TRBJ2-5, with D tentatively TRBD1 (5 bases). CDR3 length: 13 residues. V was clipped by 4 bases and J by 5 bases, with 11 bases between them. Germline CDR1 is MNHEY and CDR2 is SMNVEV (reference sequence). The CDR3 reads CASSSDRRETQYF. The CDR3 DNA reads as TGTGCCAGCAGTTCCGACAGAAGGGAGACCCAGTACTTC.

This chain links TRBV7-9 with TRBJ2-5; 9 nucleotides agree with TRBD1. Germline V gene data show CDR1 as SEHNR and CDR2 as FQNEAQ (reference sequence). V trimming: 6 bases; J trimming: 5 bases; junction bases outside the gene matches: 7. CDR3 length equals 14 residues. The chain's CDR3 is CASSPTGGGETQYF. DNA for the CDR3: TGTGCCAGCAGTCCTACAGGGGGCGGGGAGACCCAGTACTTC.

The CDR3 protein is CAISETGTDVGGYTF. Here the CDR3 DNA reads TGTGCCATCAGTGAGACAGGGACGGACGTAGGTGGCTACACCTTC. V is TRBV10-3 and J is TRBJ1-2, with D possibly matching TRBD1 (6 bases). The V gene lost 2 bases and the J gene lost 7 bases, with 17 bases spanning the gap. Germline assignment: CDR1 ENHRY and CDR2 SYGVKD. The CDR3 contains 15 residues.

The V and J genes are TRBV6-5 and TRBJ1-1; 8 nucleotides agree with TRBD1. V lost 8 bases to trimming and J lost 3 bases; unmatched junction nucleotides: 8. The CDR3 is made up of 14 amino acids. In germline, CDR1 is MNHEY, CDR2 SVGAGI. The chain's CDR3 is CASEAGGEDTEAFF. CDR3 sequence (DNA): TGTGCCAGCGAGGCAGGGGGCGAGGACACTGAAGCTTTCTTT.

The chain links TRBV7-2 to TRBJ2-7, with D unresolved. Germline V gene lookup returns CDR1 SGHTA and CDR2 FQGNSA. The CDR3 runs to 14 residues. V was trimmed by 2 bases and J by 8 bases, leaving 16 bases between them. CDR3 protein: CASSLLPNQAKQYF. In DNA, the CDR3 is TGTGCCAGCAGCTTATTGCCGAATCAGGCTAAGCAGTACTTC. Supplemented by reference TRBV7-2 and TRBJ2-7, the full variable domain reads GAGVSQSPSNKVTEKGKDVELRCDPISGHTALYWYRQSLGQGLEFLIYFQGNSAPDKSGLPSDRFSAERTGGSVSTLTIQRTQQEDSAVYLCASSLLPNQAKQYFGPGTRLTVT.

The V gene is TRBV29-1, the J gene TRBJ2-2, with D unclear. In germline, CDR1 is SQVTM, CDR2 ANQGSEA. V was pared by 7 bases and J by 6 bases, with 12 bases between. This CDR3 is 12 amino acids long. In DNA form, the CDR3 reads TGCAGCGCCCCCATTCGAGCCGGGGAGCTGTTTTTT. Translation: CSAPIRAGELFF.

This chain connects TRBV14 to TRBJ2-5; D is ambiguous. Germline CDR1 reads SGHDN; CDR2 reads FVKESK. Trimming pared 3 bases from V and 1 base from J, leaving 9 bases between. CDR3 length: 14 amino acids. In nucleotides, the CDR3 is TGTGCCAGCAGCCATCGAAGACTCCAAGAGACCCAGTACTTC. This encodes CASSHRRLQETQYF.

This clone has a handful of counts. The gene calls are TRBV5-6 and TRBJ2-1; D may be TRBD2 (5 bases). The CDR3 totals 13 residues. The V gene lost 2 bases and the J gene lost 3 bases, with 6 bases spanning the gap. CDR1 is SGHDT and CDR2 is YYEEEE in the germline V gene. CDR3 protein: CASSFRGYNEQFF. The CDR3 DNA reads as TGTGCCAGCAGCTTTCGGGGCTACAATGAGCAGTTCTTC.

This sequence joins TRBV5-1 and TRBJ1-4; D is possibly TRBD1 (6 bases). This CDR3 is built from 15 residues. Looked up from germline, CDR1 is SGHRS and CDR2 is YFSETQ. Trimming removed 0 bases at V and 7 bases at J, with 13 bases between. CDR3 sequence: CASSLAQGLSEKLFF. The CDR3 nucleotides read TGCGCCAGCAGCTTGGCCCAGGGGTTGAGTGAAAAACTGTTTTTT.

The rearrangement joins TRBV27 to TRBJ1-5, with 8 nucleotides matching TRBD1. Losses at the gene ends were 6 bases for V and 7 bases for J; bases not matched to a gene: 14. The germline gives CDR1 MNHEY, CDR2 SMNVEV (reference sequence). This CDR3 has 16 residues. The CDR3 DNA follows: TGTGCCAGCAGCTTAGTCGGCGGAGACAGGGGACAGCCCCAGCATTTT. It translates to CASSLVGGDRGQPQHF.

The V and J genes are TRBV7-9 and TRBJ2-1, with 8 bases aligning to TRBD1. CDR1 is SEHNR, CDR2 FQNEAQ, per germline (reference sequence). This CDR3 is 15 amino acids long. V lost 4 bases and J lost 8; bases outside the gene matches: 10. Written as DNA, the CDR3 is TGTGCCAGCAGCTCCGCCCAGGGGGCTGACGATGAGCAGTTCTTC. It encodes CASSSAQGADDEQFF.

CDR3 in amino acids: CASSVLAGQYNEQFF. Written as DNA, the CDR3 is TGTGCCAGCAGCGTACTAGCGGGGCAATACAATGAGCAGTTCTTC. This chain uses TRBV9 with TRBJ2-1, with 9 nucleotides matching TRBD2. CDR1 and CDR2 (germline): SGDLS, YYNGEE. V lost 1 base to trimming and J lost 4 bases; unmatched junction nucleotides: 3. The CDR3 loop spans 15 amino acids.

The CDR3 spells CASNSGFDEQFF. The CDR3 nucleotides are TGTGCCAGCAACTCAGGGTTCGATGAGCAGTTCTTC. The genes are TRBV2 and TRBJ2-1; D may be TRBD1 (5 bases). The CDR3 extends over 12 amino acids. Germline loops: CDR1 SNHLY, CDR2 FYNNEI. Trimming shortened V by 7 bases and J by 8 bases, and 12 bases separated the two germline ends. The full variable domain, its missing parts supplied by reference TRBV2 and TRBJ2-1, is EPEVTQTPSHQVTQMGQEVILRCVPISNHLYFYWYRQILGQKVEFLVSFYNNEISEKSEIFDDQFSVERPDGSNFTLKIRSTKLEDSAMYFCASNSGFDEQFFGPGTRLTVL.

The chain uses TRBV19 and TRBJ1-1; D not certain. Deletions cut 3 bases from V and 0 bases from J, with 8 bases between. There are 14 residues in the CDR3. Germline values: CDR1 LNHDA, CDR2 SQIVND (reference sequence). CDR3 sequence (DNA): TGTGCCAGTAGTATGGGCCCAATGAACACTGAAGCTTTCTTT. Its protein is CASSMGPMNTEAFF.

The gene calls are TRBV7-2 and TRBJ2-6; D not certain. V was trimmed by 3 bases and J by 0 bases, leaving 3 bases between them. CDR3 length: 14 amino acids. The V gene's germline CDR1 is SGHTA and CDR2 FQGNSA. CDR3 bases: TGTGCCAGCAGCTTTTACTCTGGGGCCAACGTCCTGACTTTC. This gives the protein CASSFYSGANVLTF.

CDR3 sequence: CASSLDRTSGGVGDTQYF. DNA of the CDR3: TGTGCCAGCAGCTTGGACAGGACTAGCGGGGGGGTGGGGGATACGCAGTATTTT. The chain joins TRBV5-6 to TRBJ2-3; the match to TRBD2 covers 15 bases. V shed 0 bases and J 6 bases; nucleotides not matched to a gene: 8. CDR1 and CDR2 from the germline V gene are SGHDT and YYEEEE. This CDR3 is built from 18 residues.

The V gene is TRBV2, the J gene TRBJ1-1; TRBD1 is a possible D gene (5 bases). The CDR3 loop spans 14 amino acids. CDR1 and CDR2 from the germline V gene are SNHLY and FYNNEI. V lost 1 base and J 2 bases, leaving 8 bases between the germline ends. The DNA of the CDR3 is TGTGCCAGCAGTGAAGTAAGGACAAACACTGAAGCTTTCTTT. As protein: CASSEVRTNTEAFF. The full variable domain, completed using reference TRBV2 and TRBJ1-1, is EPEVTQTPSHQVTQMGQEVILRCVPISNHLYFYWYRQILGQKVEFLVSFYNNEISEKSEIFDDQFSVERPDGSNFTLKIRSTKLEDSAMYFCASSEVRTNTEAFFGQGTRLTVV.

Turning to this clone: At one end, the junction sequence differs from germline, possibly due to a read error. The chain uses TRBV7-7 and TRBJ2-1; TRBD1 aligns across 9 bases. The germline V gene encodes CDR1 SSHAT and CDR2 FNYEAQ (reference sequence). The CDR3 loop spans 15 amino acids. The CDR3 is CASSSGTGPYNEQFF. For the CDR3, the DNA is TGTGCTAGCAGCTCCGGGACAGGGCCCTACAATGAGCAGTTCTTC.

V and J are TRBV7-8 and TRBJ2-1; 8 nucleotides match TRBD2. CDR3 length: 15 residues. With 8 bases clipped from V and 2 bases from J, the junction kept 8 bases outside the gene matches. The germline V gene encodes CDR1 SGHVS and CDR2 FQNEAQ. CDR3 sequence: CASFTVSGAYNEQFF. The DNA for the CDR3 is TGTGCCAGCTTCACCGTTAGCGGGGCCTACAATGAGCAGTTCTTC.

V is TRBV29-1 and J is TRBJ1-2; no reliable D call. From germline, CDR1 is SQVTM and CDR2 ANQGSEA. The V and J ends lost 3 bases and 5 bases respectively, with 10 bases between them. This CDR3 region has 12 residues. CDR3 amino acids: CSVDPEWYGYTF. The CDR3 DNA sequence: TGCAGCGTTGATCCGGAGTGGTATGGCTACACCTTC.

This chain uses TRBV19 with TRBJ2-3, with a tentative D call TRBD2 (5 bases). Trimming left V 7 bases short and J 2 bases short, with 13 bases between. The CDR3 length is 14 residues. The germline CDR1 and CDR2 sequences are LNHDA and SQIVND (reference sequence). The chain's CDR3 is CASKDLAITDTQYF. CDR3 DNA sequence: TGTGCCAGTAAAGACTTAGCGATCACAGATACGCAGTATTTT. Full variable domain (outside the CDR3, taken from reference TRBV19 and TRBJ2-3): DGGITQSPKYLFRKEGQNVTLSCEQNLNHDAMYWYRQDPGQGLRLIYYSQIVNDFQKGDIAEGYSVSREKKESFPLTVTSAQKNPTAFYLCASKDLAITDTQYFGPGTRLTVL.